Reported below is one TCR beta chain. The CDR3 length is 15 residues. Losses at the gene ends were 3 bases for V and 6 bases for J; bases not matched to a gene: 6. The germline CDR1 and CDR2 sequences are KGHDR and SFDVKD. This record belongs to a study of blood T cell repertoires in COVID-19. Overall study: The samples span acute and convalescent COVID-19 from the United States, Italy and Spain. T cells, B-cell-depleted T cells, or PBMCs supplied cDNA or gDNA.

In the original workflow: Amplified reference gene primers provided the basis for estimating nucleated cell counts. TCRdb's table, derived via immunoSEQ multiplex PCR, lists solely in-frame clones and lacks some. The V and J calls and clone size are taken from that table; D and trimming were inferred from the DNA. The top ten clones hold less than 25% of a sample with roughly 70,000 clones, roughly 80% of them seen once. This chain connects TRBV24-1 to TRBJ2-2; 7 bases map to TRBD1. Sequencing used peripheral blood. The sequence derives from a man between 60 and 70 years old with acute or convalescent COVID-19. For the CDR3, the DNA is TGTGCCACCAGTGATCCAAGGGGGCCCCCCGGGGAGCTGTTTTTT. Its protein is CATSDPRGPPGELFF.